This T cell receptor beta chain derives from a study of T-cell memory formation after mild COVID-19. A few counts support this clonotype. Employing constant-segment primers, 5'RACE generated TCR alpha and TCR beta cDNA libraries bearing sample barcodes and UMIs. MiXCR was run by TCRdb on the 5' RACE reads, yielding one entry per CDR3 protein. The sample holds hundreds of thousands of distinct CDR3 sequences, about 22% seen once. V shed 5 bases and J shed 8 bases, with 10 bases lying between them. The germline gives CDR1 DFQATT, CDR2 SNEGSKA (reference sequence). The CDR3 has 11 residues. This clonotype was obtained from an adult woman who had mild COVID-19 (a few samples of this study predate the infection). Cell type and time point are not known. Sequencing used PBMCs or a T cell subset sorted from them (not recorded which). The chain couples TRBV20-1 to TRBJ2-1; D is ambiguous. In DNA form, the CDR3 reads TGCAGTGCTGAACGGGTGGATGAGCAGTTCTTC. Its protein product is CSAERVDEQFF.